Listed below are T cell receptor beta chains from one sample, sequenced in a study of CD8 T cells in Susac syndrome. TCRdb called the immunoSEQ multiplex PCR reads again in MiXCR, with one record for every CDR3 protein. This table holds fewer than 150,000 distinct CDR3 sequences, about 93% found once. Sequences were obtained from CD8+ T cells from PBMCs. The source is a human donor in good health. Each CDR3 is given with its conserved first and last residue. The D gene is left open where the match is weak. Only part of the rows carry a size: once, few, many, or a class if the clone is expanded.

j_gene	v_gene	abundance	d_gene	CDR3aa	CDR3nt
TRBJ2-3	TRBV27	-	-	CASSPRADTQYF	TGTGCCAGCTCACCTAGGGCAGATACGCAGTATTTT
TRBJ2-2	TRBV27	-	-	CASTNWRDIDTGELFF	TGTGCCAGCACGAATTGGAGGGATATAGACACCGGGGAGCTGTTTTTT
TRBJ2-1	TRBV14	-	-	CASSQGDFSYNEQFF	TGTGCCAGCAGCCAAGGGGACTTCTCCTACAATGAGCAGTTCTTC
TRBJ2-7	TRBV28	once	TRBD1	CASSLLMGQSTYEQYF	TGTGCCAGCAGCCTCCTAATGGGACAGAGCACCTACGAGCAGTACTTC
TRBJ2-7	TRBV4-1	once	-	CASSQGRVEGEQYF	TGCGCCAGCAGCCAAGGGCGGGTGGAGGGCGAGCAGTACTTC
TRBJ1-5	TRBV6-1	-	-	CASSERSGDQPQHF	TGTGCCAGCAGTGAAAGGTCAGGAGATCAGCCCCAGCATTTT
TRBJ2-7	TRBV5-4	-	TRBD2	CASSLGLAPYEQYF	TGTGCCAGCAGCTTGGGACTAGCGCCCTACGAGCAGTACTTC
TRBJ2-7	TRBV7-2	once	-	CASSLVTYAYEQYF	TGTGCCAGCAGCTTAGTAACCTATGCCTACGAGCAGTACTTC
TRBJ2-1	TRBV27	-	TRBD1	CASSLYAGTGNDNEQFF	TGTGCCAGCAGTTTGTATGCCGGGACAGGGAACGACAATGAGCAGTTCTTC
TRBJ2-3	TRBV7-9	-	-	CASSLSQLVGTDTQYF	TGTGCCAGCAGCTTAAGCCAGCTAGTAGGCACAGATACGCAGTATTTT
TRBJ2-7	TRBV29-1	-	-	CSVGGGRAPYEQYF	TGCAGCGTTGGGGGGGGCAGGGCCCCCTACGAGCAGTACTTC
TRBJ2-1	TRBV29-1	-	TRBD2	CSVEAFGTSGIEQFF	TGCAGCGTTGAAGCTTTCGGGACTAGCGGGATTGAGCAGTTCTTC
TRBJ1-1	TRBV12-3/TRBV12-4	-	-	CASSLFGVGTEAFF	TGTGCCAGCAGTTTATTCGGGGTCGGCACTGAAGCTTTCTTT
TRBJ2-4	TRBV14	once	-	CASSPRGLAKNIQYF	TGTGCCAGCAGCCCCCGGGGTCTAGCCAAAAACATTCAGTACTTC
TRBJ2-7	TRBV28	-	-	CASSLTVEHEQYF	TGTGCCAGCAGTTTAACAGTCGAACACGAGCAGTACTTC
TRBJ1-1	TRBV11-1	-	-	CASSYPWANTEAFF	TGTGCCAGCAGCTACCCGTGGGCGAACACTGAAGCTTTCTTT
TRBJ2-1	TRBV7-9	-	-	CASSLPKGYSGEQFF	TGTGCCAGCAGTCTTCCCAAGGGTTATTCGGGTGAGCAGTTCTTC
TRBJ2-3	TRBV5-1	-	-	CASSFPQDTQYF	TGCGCCAGCAGCTTCCCCCAGGATACGCAGTATTTT
TRBJ2-5	TRBV6-4	-	TRBD2	CASSDSIGLAEAHKRETQYF	TGTGCCAGCAGTGACTCGATCGGACTAGCGGAAGCTCACAAAAGGGAGACCCAGTACTTC
TRBJ2-5	TRBV29-1	-	-	CSVERQNLQETQYF	TGCAGCGTTGAAAGACAGAACCTGCAAGAGACCCAGTACTTC
TRBJ2-3	TRBV5-4	-	-	CASSLARFADTQYF	TGTGCCAGCAGCTTGGCTCGGTTTGCAGATACGCAGTATTTT
TRBJ2-7	TRBV4-2	-	-	CASSPGRSGYEQYF	TGTGCCAGCAGCCCCGGGCGTTCGGGCTACGAGCAGTACTTC
TRBJ2-1	TRBV20-1	once	-	CSARRQNNEQFF	TGCAGTGCTAGAAGACAAAACAATGAGCAGTTCTTC
TRBJ1-1	TRBV4-2	-	TRBD1	CASSQVTGDMNTEAFF	TGTGCCAGCAGCCAAGTGACAGGGGACATGAACACTGAAGCTTTCTTT
TRBJ1-1	TRBV29-1	-	-	CSVGETGGGTEAFF	TGCAGCGTTGGTGAGACAGGTGGTGGCACTGAAGCTTTCTTT
TRBJ1-2	TRBV27	-	-	CASSFFQDYGYTF	TGTGCCAGCAGTTTTTTTCAGGACTATGGCTACACCTTC
TRBJ2-1	TRBV12-3/TRBV12-4	-	-	CASSGPPLPNEQFF	TGTGCCAGCAGCGGCCCCCCTCTGCCCAATGAGCAGTTCTTC
TRBJ2-1	TRBV29-1	-	-	CSVAISRDEQFF	TGCAGCGTCGCAATTTCCCGAGATGAGCAGTTCTTC
TRBJ2-7	TRBV2	-	TRBD2	CASGPGLAGVYEQYF	TGTGCCAGTGGACCGGGGCTAGCGGGGGTCTACGAGCAGTACTTC
TRBJ2-5	TRBV14	once	TRBD2	CASSQDLGLAVKETQYF	TGTGCCAGCAGCCAAGATCTAGGACTAGCGGTAAAAGAGACCCAGTACTTC
TRBJ2-7	TRBV4-2	once	TRBD1	CASTPTGGGYEQYF	TGTGCCAGCACCCCGACAGGGGGCGGGTACGAGCAGTACTTC
TRBJ2-1	TRBV12-3/TRBV12-4	-	-	CASSAIHNEQFF	TGTGCCAGCAGTGCCATACACAATGAGCAGTTCTTC
TRBJ1-1	TRBV5-4	-	-	CASSTIAEAFF	TGTGCCAGCAGCACAATTGCTGAAGCTTTCTTT
TRBJ2-7	TRBV5-1	-	-	CASSLAASYEQYF	TGTGCCAGCAGTTTAGCAGCCTCCTACGAGCAGTACTTC
TRBJ1-1	TRBV9	-	-	CASSLSGGQTGTEAFF	TGTGCCAGCAGCTTGAGTGGGGGCCAGACGGGGACTGAAGCTTTCTTT
TRBJ1-2	TRBV27	-	TRBD1	CASSPGQGAAGYTF	TGTGCCAGCAGTCCCGGACAGGGGGCGGCTGGCTACACCTTC
TRBJ2-2	TRBV27	-	TRBD1	CASSSGTGVGELFF	TGTGCCAGCAGTTCCGGGACAGGGGTCGGGGAGCTGTTTTTT
TRBJ2-1	TRBV20-1	-	TRBD2	CSADSPGGPSNEQFF	TGCAGTGCAGACAGTCCGGGAGGGCCATCAAATGAGCAGTTCTTC
TRBJ2-5	TRBV29-1	once	TRBD2	CSVEASGRSETQYF	TGCAGCGTTGAGGCTAGCGGGAGGAGCGAGACCCAGTACTTC
TRBJ2-2	TRBV9	-	-	CASARGGGNTGELFF	TGTGCCAGCGCCCGTGGAGGGGGGAACACCGGGGAGCTGTTTTTT
TRBJ2-5	TRBV28	-	TRBD2	CASLGLGETQYF	TGTGCCAGCCTGGGACTAGGGGAGACCCAGTACTTC
TRBJ2-1	TRBV30	-	TRBD2	CAWSRLAGALYNEQFF	TGTGCCTGGAGTAGGCTAGCGGGAGCCCTTTACAATGAGCAGTTCTTC
TRBJ1-1	TRBV7-9	-	TRBD1	CASSNTGGNTEAFF	TGTGCCAGCAGCAACACAGGGGGGAACACTGAAGCTTTCTTT
TRBJ2-7	TRBV7-9	-	TRBD2	CASSQGLVVGEQYF	TGTGCCAGCAGTCAGGGACTAGTCGTCGGCGAGCAGTACTTC
TRBJ1-1	TRBV5-1	once	TRBD1	CASSYNRGTATEAFF	TGCGCCAGCAGCTATAACAGGGGAACCGCCACTGAAGCTTTCTTT
TRBJ1-2	TRBV19	once	-	CASSGVGYTF	TGTGCCAGTTCGGGAGTCGGCTACACCTTC
TRBJ2-1	TRBV5-4	-	-	CASSPAAPNEQFF	TGTGCCAGCAGCCCCGCGGCCCCCAATGAGCAGTTCTTC
TRBJ2-1	TRBV4-3	once	-	CASSQDLGGNEQFF	TGCGCCAGCAGCCAAGATTTAGGGGGCAATGAGCAGTTCTTC
TRBJ2-7	TRBV7-9	once	TRBD2	CASSSGTSGPYEQYF	TGTGCCAGCAGCTCCGGGACTAGCGGACCCTACGAGCAGTACTTC
TRBJ2-3	TRBV30	-	-	CAWSVPPASTDTQYF	TGTGCCTGGAGTGTACCTCCGGCTAGCACAGATACGCAGTATTTT
TRBJ2-7	TRBV27	-	TRBD1	CASSPDRGYEQYF	TGTGCCAGCAGTCCGGACAGGGGTTACGAGCAGTACTTC
TRBJ2-7	TRBV10-3	-	-	CAISQGVSYEQYF	TGTGCCATCAGCCAGGGAGTGTCCTACGAGCAGTACTTC
TRBJ2-7	TRBV29-1	-	-	CSVVGSEQYF	TGCAGCGTTGTTGGGTCCGAGCAGTACTTC
TRBJ2-7	TRBV18	-	TRBD2	CASSPGEGLKSYEQYF	TGTGCCAGCTCACCAGGGGAGGGGCTTAAGTCCTACGAGCAGTACTTC
TRBJ1-2	TRBV27	few	TRBD1	CASSPGQPNYGYTF	TGTGCCAGTAGTCCGGGACAGCCAAACTATGGCTACACCTTC